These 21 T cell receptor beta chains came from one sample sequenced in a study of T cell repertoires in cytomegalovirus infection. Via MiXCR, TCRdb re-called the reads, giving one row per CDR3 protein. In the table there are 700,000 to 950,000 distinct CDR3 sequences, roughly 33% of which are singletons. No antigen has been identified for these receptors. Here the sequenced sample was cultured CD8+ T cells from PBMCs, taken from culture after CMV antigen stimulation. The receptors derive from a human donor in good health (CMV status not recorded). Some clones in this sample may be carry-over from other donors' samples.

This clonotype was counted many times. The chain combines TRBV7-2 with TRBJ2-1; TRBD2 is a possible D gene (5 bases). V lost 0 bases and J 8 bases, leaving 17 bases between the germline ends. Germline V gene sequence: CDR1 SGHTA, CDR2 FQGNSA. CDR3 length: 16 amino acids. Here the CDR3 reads CASSLAGFTSRHEQFF. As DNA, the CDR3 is TGTGCCAGCAGCTTAGCAGGATTCACTAGTCGCCATGAGCAGTTCTTC.

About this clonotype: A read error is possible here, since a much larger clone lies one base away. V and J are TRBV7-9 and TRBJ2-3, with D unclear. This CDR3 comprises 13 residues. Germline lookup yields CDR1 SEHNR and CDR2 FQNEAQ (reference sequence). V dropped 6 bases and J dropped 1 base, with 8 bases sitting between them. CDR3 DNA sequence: TGTGCCAGCAGTAACAGACGCACAGATACGCAGTATTTT. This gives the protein CASSNRRTDTQYF.

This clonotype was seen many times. The CDR3 region has the DNA TGTGCCAGCAGCTTAAGGGACAATACTGAAGCTTTCTTT. Amino acids: CASSLRDNTEAFF. The gene calls are TRBV7-9 and TRBJ1-1; weak D call: TRBD1 (6 bases). This CDR3 is built from 13 residues. V lost 2 bases and J 5 bases, leaving 9 bases between the germline ends. Germline-derived CDR1 and CDR2 are SEHNR and FQNEAQ (reference sequence).

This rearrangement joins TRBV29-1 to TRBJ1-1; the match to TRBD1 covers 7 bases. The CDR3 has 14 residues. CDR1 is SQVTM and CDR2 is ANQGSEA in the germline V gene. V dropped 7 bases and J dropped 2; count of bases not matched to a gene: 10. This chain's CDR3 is CSDGRGQDNTEAFF. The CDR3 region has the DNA TGCAGCGATGGAAGGGGGCAAGATAACACTGAAGCTTTCTTT.

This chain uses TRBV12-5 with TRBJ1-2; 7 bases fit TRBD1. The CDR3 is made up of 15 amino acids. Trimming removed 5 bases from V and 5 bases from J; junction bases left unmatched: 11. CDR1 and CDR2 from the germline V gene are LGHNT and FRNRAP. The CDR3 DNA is TGTGCTAGTGGTCCTGGTTTAGGGGGCGATTATGGCTACACCTTC. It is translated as CASGPGLGGDYGYTF.

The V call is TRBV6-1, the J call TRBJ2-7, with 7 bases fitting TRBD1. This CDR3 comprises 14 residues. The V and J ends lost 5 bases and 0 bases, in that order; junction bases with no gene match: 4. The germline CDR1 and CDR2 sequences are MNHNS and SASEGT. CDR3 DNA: TGTGCCAGCAGTCGAGGGACAGTCTCCTACGAGCAGTACTTC. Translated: CASSRGTVSYEQYF.

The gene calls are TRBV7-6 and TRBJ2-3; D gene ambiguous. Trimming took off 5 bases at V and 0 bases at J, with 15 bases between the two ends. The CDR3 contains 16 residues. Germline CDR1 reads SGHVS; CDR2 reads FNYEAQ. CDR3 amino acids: CASSARSETSTDTQYF. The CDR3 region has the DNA TGTGCCAGCAGCGCCCGCAGCGAGACAAGCACAGATACGCAGTATTTT.

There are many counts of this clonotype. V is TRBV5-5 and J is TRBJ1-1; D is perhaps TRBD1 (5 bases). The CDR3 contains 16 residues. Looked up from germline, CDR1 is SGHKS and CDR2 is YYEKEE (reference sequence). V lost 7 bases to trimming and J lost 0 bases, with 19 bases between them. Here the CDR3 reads CASDLQPTAMNTEAFF. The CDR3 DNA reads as TGTGCCAGCGACCTCCAACCGACAGCCATGAACACTGAAGCTTTCTTT.

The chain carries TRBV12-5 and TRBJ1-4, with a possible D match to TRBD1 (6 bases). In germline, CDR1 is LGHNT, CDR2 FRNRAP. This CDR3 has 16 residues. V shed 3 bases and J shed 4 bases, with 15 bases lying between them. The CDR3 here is CASGFQPGTRNEKLFF. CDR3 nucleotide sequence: TGTGCTAGTGGTTTCCAACCCGGGACACGTAATGAAAAACTGTTTTTT.

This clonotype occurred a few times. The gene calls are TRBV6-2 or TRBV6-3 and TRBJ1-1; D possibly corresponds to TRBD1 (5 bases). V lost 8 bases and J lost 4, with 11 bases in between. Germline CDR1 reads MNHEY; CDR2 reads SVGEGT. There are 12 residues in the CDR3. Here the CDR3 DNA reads TGTGCCAGCGAAGTGGGGGGCACTGAAGCTTTCTTT. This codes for CASEVGGTEAFF.

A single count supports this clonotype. Here the CDR3 DNA reads TGTGCCAGTAGTATGGTACGGGATGTGAGTTCACCCCTCCACTTT. This translates into CASSMVRDVSSPLHF. V is TRBV19 and J is TRBJ1-6; no clear D gene. Germline CDR1 is LNHDA and CDR2 is SQIVND (reference sequence). Trimming stripped 3 bases from V and 9 bases from J, with 15 bases between. The CDR3 totals 15 residues.

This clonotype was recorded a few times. The CDR3 nucleotides are TGTGCCAGCAGCGCTCTTGGACAGGGGGTGGATGGAAACACCATATATTTT. This sequence encodes CASSALGQGVDGNTIYF. V and J are TRBV7-9 and TRBJ1-3, with 10 bases aligning to TRBD1. Per germline, CDR1 SEHNR and CDR2 FQNEAQ (reference sequence). CDR3 length: 17 amino acids. The J segment lost 3 bases and the V segment lost 5 bases, leaving 10 bases of the junction unmatched.

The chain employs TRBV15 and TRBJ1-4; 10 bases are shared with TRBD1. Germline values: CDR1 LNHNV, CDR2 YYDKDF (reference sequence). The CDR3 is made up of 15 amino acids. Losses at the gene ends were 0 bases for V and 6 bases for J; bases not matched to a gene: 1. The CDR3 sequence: CATSRDGTGDEKLFF. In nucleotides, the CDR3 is TGTGCCACCAGCAGAGATGGGACAGGGGATGAAAAACTGTTTTTT.

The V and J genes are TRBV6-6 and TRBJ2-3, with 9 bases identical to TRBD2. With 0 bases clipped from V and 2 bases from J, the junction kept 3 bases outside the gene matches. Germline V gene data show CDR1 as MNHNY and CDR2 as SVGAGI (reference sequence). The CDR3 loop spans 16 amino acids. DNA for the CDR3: TGTGCCAGCAGTTACTCGCCTAGCGGGATCACAGATACGCAGTATTTT. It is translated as CASSYSPSGITDTQYF.

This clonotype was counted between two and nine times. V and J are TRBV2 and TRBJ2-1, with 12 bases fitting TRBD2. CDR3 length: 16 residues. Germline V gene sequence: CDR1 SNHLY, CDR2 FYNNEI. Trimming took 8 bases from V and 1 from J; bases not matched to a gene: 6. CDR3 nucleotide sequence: TGTGCCAGCGGCCTAGCGGGGGGGCTTTCCTACAATGAGCAGTTCTTC. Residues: CASGLAGGLSYNEQFF. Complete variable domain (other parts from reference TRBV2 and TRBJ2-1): EPEVTQTPSHQVTQMGQEVILRCVPISNHLYFYWYRQILGQKVEFLVSFYNNEISEKSEIFDDQFSVERPDGSNFTLKIRSTKLEDSAMYFCASGLAGGLSYNEQFFGPGTRLTVL.

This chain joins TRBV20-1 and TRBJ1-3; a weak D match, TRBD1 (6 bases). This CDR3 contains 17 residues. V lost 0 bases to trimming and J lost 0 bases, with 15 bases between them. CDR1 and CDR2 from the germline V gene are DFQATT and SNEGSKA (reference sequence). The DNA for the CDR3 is TGCAGTGCTAGAGATCTATTAGGGGGACCCTCTGGAAACACCATATATTTT. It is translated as CSARDLLGGPSGNTIYF.

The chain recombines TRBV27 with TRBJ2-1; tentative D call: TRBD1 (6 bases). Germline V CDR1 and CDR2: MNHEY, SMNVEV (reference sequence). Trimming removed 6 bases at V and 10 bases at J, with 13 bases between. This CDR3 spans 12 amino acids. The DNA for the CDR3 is TGTGCCAGCAGAAAAAACAGGGACGAGCAGTTCTTC. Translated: CASRKNRDEQFF.

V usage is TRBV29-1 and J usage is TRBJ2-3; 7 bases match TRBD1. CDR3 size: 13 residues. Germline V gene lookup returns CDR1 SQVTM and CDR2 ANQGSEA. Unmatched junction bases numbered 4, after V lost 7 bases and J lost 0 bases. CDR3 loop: CSDGDSSTDTQYF. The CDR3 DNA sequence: TGCAGCGACGGGGACAGCAGCACAGATACGCAGTATTTT.

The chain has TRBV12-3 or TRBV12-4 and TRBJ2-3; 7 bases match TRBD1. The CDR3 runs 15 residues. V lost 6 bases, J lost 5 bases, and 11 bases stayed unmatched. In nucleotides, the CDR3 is TGTGCCAGCAGCCCTCCTCCCGACAGGGAAGATACGCAGTATTTT. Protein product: CASSPPPDREDTQYF.

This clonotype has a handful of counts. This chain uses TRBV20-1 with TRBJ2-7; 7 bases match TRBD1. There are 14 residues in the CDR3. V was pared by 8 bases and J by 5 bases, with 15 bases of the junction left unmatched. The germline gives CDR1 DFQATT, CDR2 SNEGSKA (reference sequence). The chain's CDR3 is CSTRETRQGHEQYV. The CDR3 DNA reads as TGCAGTACCCGAGAAACTAGACAGGGCCACGAGCAGTACGTC.

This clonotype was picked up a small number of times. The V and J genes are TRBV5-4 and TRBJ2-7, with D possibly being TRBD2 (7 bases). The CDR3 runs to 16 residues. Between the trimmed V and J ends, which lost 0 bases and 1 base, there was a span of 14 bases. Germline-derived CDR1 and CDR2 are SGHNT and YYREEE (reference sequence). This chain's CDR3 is CASSLAEGGDSYEQYF. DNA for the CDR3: TGTGCCAGCAGCTTGGCCGAGGGGGGGGATTCCTACGAGCAGTACTTC.